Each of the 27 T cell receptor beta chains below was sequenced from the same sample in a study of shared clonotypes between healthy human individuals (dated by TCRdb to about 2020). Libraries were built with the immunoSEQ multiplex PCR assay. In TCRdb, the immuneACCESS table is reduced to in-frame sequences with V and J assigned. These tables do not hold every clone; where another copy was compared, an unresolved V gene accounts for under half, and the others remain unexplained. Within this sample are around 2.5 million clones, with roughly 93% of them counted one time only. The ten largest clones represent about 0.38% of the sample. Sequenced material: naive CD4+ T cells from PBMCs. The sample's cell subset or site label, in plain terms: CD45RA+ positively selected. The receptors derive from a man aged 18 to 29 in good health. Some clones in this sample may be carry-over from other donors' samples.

CDR3: CASREDKTEQYF. CDR3 nucleotides: TGTGCCAGCAGGGAGGATAAGACCGAGCAGTACTTC. The V gene is TRBV2, the J gene TRBJ2-7; TRBD2 is a possible D gene (5 bases). The CDR3 is 12 residues long. Germline V CDR1 and CDR2: SNHLY, FYNNEI. V was clipped by 6 bases and J by 6 bases, with 12 bases between them.

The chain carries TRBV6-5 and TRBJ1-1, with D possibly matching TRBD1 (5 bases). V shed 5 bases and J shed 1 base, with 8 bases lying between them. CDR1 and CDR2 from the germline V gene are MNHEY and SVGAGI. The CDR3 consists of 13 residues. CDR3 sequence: CASSRQTNTEAFF. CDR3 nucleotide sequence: TGTGCCAGCAGTCGACAGACGAACACTGAAGCTTTCTTT.

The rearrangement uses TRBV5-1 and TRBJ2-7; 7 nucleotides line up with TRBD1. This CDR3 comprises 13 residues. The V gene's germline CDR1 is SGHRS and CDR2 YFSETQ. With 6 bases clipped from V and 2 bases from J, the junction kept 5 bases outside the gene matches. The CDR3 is CASTIDRAYEQYF. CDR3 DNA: TGCGCCAGCACCATCGACAGGGCCTACGAGCAGTACTTC.

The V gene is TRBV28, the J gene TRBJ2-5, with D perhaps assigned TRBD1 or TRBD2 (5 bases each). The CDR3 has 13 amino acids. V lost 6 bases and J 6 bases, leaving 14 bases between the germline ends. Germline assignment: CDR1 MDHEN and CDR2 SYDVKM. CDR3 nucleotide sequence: TGTGCCAGCAGCACGGGGCATCGGAAGACCCAGTACTTC. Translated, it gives CASSTGHRKTQYF.

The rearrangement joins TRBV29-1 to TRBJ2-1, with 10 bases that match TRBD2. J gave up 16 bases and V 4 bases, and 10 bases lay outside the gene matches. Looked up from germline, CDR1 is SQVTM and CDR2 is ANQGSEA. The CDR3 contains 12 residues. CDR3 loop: CSVVIAGGPGFF. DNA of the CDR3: TGCAGCGTTGTGATAGCGGGAGGCCCCGGCTTCTTC.

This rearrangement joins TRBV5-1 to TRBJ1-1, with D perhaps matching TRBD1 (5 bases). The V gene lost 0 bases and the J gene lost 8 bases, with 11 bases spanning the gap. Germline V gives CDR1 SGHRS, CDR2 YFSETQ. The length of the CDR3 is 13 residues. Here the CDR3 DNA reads TGCGCCAGCAGCTTGGGGGGCCGCCGCGAAGCTTTCTTT. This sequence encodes CASSLGGRREAFF.

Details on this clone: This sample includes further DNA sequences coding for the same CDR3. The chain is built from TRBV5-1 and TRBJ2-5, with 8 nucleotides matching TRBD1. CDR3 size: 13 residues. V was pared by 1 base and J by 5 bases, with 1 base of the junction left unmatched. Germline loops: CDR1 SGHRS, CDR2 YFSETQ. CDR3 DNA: TGCGCCAGCAGCTTGCGGACAGGGGAGACCCAGTACTTC. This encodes CASSLRTGETQYF.

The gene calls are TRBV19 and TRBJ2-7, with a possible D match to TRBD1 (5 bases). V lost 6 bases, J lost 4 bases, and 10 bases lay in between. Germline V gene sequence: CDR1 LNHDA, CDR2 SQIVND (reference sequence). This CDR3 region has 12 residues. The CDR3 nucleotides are TGTGCCAGTAGCCCTAAGGGGTACGAGCAGTACTTC. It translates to CASSPKGYEQYF.

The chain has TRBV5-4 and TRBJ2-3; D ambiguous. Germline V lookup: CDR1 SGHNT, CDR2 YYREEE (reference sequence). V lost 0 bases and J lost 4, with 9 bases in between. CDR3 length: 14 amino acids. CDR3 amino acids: CASSLEPRADTQYF. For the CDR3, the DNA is TGTGCCAGCAGCTTGGAGCCGAGAGCAGATACGCAGTATTTT.

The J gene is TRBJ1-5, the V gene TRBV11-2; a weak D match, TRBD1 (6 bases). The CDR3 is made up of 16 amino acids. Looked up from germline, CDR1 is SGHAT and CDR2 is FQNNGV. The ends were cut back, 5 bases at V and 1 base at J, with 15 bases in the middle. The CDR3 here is CASSAQGRGSNQPQHF. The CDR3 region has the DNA TGTGCCAGCAGCGCCCAGGGAAGGGGGAGCAATCAGCCCCAGCATTTT.

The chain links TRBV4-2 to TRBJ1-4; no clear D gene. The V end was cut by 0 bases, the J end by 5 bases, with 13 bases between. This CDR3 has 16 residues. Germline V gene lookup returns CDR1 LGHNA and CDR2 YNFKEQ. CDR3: CASSQDANGINEKLFF. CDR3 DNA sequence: TGTGCCAGCAGCCAAGATGCAAACGGAATAAATGAAAAACTGTTTTTT.

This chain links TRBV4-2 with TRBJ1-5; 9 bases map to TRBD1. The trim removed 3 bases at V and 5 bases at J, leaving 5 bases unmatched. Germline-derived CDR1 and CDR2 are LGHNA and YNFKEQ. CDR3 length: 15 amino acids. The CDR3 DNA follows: TGTGCCAGCAGCCATTCGGGACAGGGTGATCAGCCCCAGCATTTT. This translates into CASSHSGQGDQPQHF.

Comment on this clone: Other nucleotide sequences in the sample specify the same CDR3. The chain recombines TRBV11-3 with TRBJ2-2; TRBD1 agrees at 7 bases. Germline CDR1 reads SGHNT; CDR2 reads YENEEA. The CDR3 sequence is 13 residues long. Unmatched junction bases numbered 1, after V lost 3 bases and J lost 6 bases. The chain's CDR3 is CASSFTGAGELFF. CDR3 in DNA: TGTGCCAGCAGCTTTACAGGGGCCGGGGAGCTGTTTTTT.

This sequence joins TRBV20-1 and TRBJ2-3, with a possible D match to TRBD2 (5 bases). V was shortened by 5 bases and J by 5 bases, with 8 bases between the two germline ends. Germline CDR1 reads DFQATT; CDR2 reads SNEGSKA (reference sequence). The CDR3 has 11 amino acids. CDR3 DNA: TGCAGTGCTGTTAGCGTAGATACGCAGTATTTT. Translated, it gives CSAVSVDTQYF.

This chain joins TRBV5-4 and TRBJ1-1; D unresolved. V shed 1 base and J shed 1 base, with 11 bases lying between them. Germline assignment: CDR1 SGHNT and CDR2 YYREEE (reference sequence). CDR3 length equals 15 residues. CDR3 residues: CASSLLASRNTEAFF. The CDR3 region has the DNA TGTGCCAGCAGCTTGTTAGCTTCGAGGAACACTGAAGCTTTCTTT.

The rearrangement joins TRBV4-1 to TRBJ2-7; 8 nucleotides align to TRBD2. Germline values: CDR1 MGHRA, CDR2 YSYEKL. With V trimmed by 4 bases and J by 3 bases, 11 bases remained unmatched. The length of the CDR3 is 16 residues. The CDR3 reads CASSPYPTGGIYEQYF. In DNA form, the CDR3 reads TGCGCCAGCAGCCCCTACCCGACGGGAGGGATCTACGAGCAGTACTTC.

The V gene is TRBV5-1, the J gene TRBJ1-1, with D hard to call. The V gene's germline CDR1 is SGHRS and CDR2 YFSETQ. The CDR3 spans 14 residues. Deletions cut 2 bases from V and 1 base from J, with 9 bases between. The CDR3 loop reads CASSLMDPNTEAFF. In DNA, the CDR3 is TGCGCCAGCAGCTTAATGGACCCGAACACTGAAGCTTTCTTT. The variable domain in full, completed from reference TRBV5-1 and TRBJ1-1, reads KAGVTQTPRYLIKTRGQQVTLSCSPISGHRSVSWYQQTPGQGLQFLFEYFSETQRNKGNFPGRFSGRQFSNSRSEMNVSTLELGDSALYLCASSLMDPNTEAFFGQGTRLTVV.

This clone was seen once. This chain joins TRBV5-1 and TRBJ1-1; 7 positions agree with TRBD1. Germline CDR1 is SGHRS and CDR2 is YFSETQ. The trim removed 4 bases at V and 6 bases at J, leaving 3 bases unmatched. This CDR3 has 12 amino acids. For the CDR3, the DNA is TGCGCCAGCAGCGCTGGGACAGCTGAAGCTTTCTTT. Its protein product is CASSAGTAEAFF.

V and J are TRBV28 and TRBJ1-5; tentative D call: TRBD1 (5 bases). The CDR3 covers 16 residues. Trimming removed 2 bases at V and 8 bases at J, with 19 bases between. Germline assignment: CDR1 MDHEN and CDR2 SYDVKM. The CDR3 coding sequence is TGTGCCAGCAGTTTACTAAGGACACTGGTCCGTAAGCCCCAGCATTTT. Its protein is CASSLLRTLVRKPQHF.

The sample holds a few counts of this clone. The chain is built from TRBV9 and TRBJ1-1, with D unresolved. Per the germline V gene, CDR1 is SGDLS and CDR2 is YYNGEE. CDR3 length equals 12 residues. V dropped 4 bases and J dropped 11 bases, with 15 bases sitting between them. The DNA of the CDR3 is TGTGCCAGCAGCCTAGACGTCTTGGGCGCTTTCTTT. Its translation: CASSLDVLGAFF.

CDR3 DNA sequence: TGTGCCAGCAGTTCCTGGGGAACTGGGGCCAACGTCCTGACTTTC. This encodes CASSSWGTGANVLTF. The chain joins TRBV28 to TRBJ2-6; no reliable D call. The germline V and J ends were trimmed by 4 bases and 2 bases, with 9 bases remaining between them. Germline V gene lookup returns CDR1 MDHEN and CDR2 SYDVKM. The CDR3 loop spans 15 amino acids.

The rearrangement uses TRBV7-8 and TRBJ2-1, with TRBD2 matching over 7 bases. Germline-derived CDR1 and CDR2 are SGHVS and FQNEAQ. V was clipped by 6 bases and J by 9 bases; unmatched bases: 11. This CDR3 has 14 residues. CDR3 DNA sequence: TGTGCCAGCAGACGGACTAGTAGTTTTCTTGAGCAGTTCTTC. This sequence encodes CASRRTSSFLEQFF.

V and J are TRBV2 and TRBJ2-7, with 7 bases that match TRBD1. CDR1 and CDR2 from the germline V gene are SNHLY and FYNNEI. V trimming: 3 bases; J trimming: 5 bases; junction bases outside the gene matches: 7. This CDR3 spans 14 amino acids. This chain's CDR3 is CASSDTPQGNEQYF. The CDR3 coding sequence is TGTGCCAGCAGTGATACTCCACAGGGGAACGAGCAGTACTTC. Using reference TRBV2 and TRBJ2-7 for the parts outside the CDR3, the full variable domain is EPEVTQTPSHQVTQMGQEVILRCVPISNHLYFYWYRQILGQKVEFLVSFYNNEISEKSEIFDDQFSVERPDGSNFTLKIRSTKLEDSAMYFCASSDTPQGNEQYFGPGTRLTVT.

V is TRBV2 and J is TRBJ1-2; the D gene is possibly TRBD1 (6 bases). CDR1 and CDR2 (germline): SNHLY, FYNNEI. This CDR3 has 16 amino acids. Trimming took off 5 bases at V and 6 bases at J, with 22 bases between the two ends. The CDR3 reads CASSPGGGQIPDGYTF. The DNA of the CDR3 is TGTGCCAGCAGTCCGGGCGGGGGGCAAATCCCAGATGGCTACACCTTC.

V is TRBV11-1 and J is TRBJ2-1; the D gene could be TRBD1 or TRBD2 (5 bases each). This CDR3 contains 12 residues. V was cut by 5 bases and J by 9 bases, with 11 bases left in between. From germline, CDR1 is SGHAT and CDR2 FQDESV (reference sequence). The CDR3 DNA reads TGTGCCAGCAGCCGAGGGACGGCTGAGCAGTTCTTC. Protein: CASSRGTAEQFF.

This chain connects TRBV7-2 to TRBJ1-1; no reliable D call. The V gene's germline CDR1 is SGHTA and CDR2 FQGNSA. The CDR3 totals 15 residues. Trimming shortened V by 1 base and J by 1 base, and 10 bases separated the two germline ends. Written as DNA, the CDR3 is TGTGCCAGCAGCTTAGTGGGCACGACGAACACTGAAGCTTTCTTT. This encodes CASSLVGTTNTEAFF.

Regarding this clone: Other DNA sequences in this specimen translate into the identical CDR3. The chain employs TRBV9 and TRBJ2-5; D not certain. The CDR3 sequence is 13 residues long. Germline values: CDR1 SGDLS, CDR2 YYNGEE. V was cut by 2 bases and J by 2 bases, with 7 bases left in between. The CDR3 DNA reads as TGTGCCAGCAGCGTTGGGCAGCAAGAGACCCAGTACTTC. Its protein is CASSVGQQETQYF.